This passage covers 28 T cell receptor beta chains from one sample sequenced in a study of blood T cell repertoires in COVID-19. Assay: immunoSEQ multiplex PCR; the TCRdb copy retains only in-frame clones and omits some. Of 22,000 or so clones listed, about 90% were seen once; the top ten hold roughly 4%. The sequenced sample was peripheral blood. Source of these receptors: a human donor in a cohort sampled during active COVID-19.

The chain couples TRBV6-5 to TRBJ2-7, with D tentatively TRBD1 (6 bases). The CDR3 has 12 residues. Trimming shortened V by 7 bases and J by 2 bases, and 9 bases separated the two germline ends. The germline V gene has CDR1 MNHEY and CDR2 SVGAGI. The CDR3 here is CASTRTAYEQYF. CDR3 in DNA: TGTGCCAGCACCAGGACAGCCTACGAGCAGTACTTC.

The chain uses TRBV6-5 and TRBJ2-5; D may be TRBD2 (6 bases). This CDR3 is built from 12 residues. Trimming stripped 8 bases from V and 7 bases from J, with 14 bases between. CDR1 and CDR2 from the germline V gene are MNHEY and SVGAGI. The chain's CDR3 is CASEETRGTQYF. CDR3 DNA sequence: TGTGCCAGCGAAGAGACTAGGGGGACCCAGTACTTC.

V is TRBV21-1 and J is TRBJ2-7; the DNA was not used to check the table's D call, TRBD2. TRBV21-1 is described as a pseudogene. This CDR3 spans 15 amino acids. The CDR3 region has the DNA TGTGCCAGCAGCATCGAGACTAGCGGGACCTACGAGCAGTACGTC. Protein product: CASSIETSGTYEQYV.

This chain uses TRBV18 with TRBJ1-5; 8 bases fit TRBD1. Trimming at V came to 3 bases and at J to 5 bases, leaving 3 bases not matched to a gene. CDR1 and CDR2 (germline): KGHSH, LQKENI. The CDR3 is 14 amino acids. The CDR3 protein is CASSPTGDHQPQHF. The CDR3 DNA reads as TGTGCCAGCTCACCGACAGGGGACCATCAGCCCCAGCATTTT.

The V call is TRBV9, the J call TRBJ1-3; no firm D call. The CDR3 is 14 residues long. V was trimmed by 0 bases and J by 0 bases, leaving 4 bases between them. CDR1 and CDR2 from the germline V gene are SGDLS and YYNGEE. CDR3 sequence: CASSVVSSGNTIYF. The CDR3 DNA sequence: TGTGCCAGCAGCGTAGTTAGCTCTGGAAACACCATATATTTT.

This sequence joins TRBV7-8 and TRBJ2-1; 13 bases are shared with TRBD2. J gave up 0 bases and V 6 bases, and 11 bases lay outside the gene matches. Germline V gene sequence: CDR1 SGHVS, CDR2 FQNEAQ. The CDR3 has 19 amino acids. The CDR3 sequence is CASRRVGTSGTYSYNEQFF. The CDR3, as DNA: TGTGCCAGCAGGCGCGTCGGGACTAGCGGGACTTACTCCTACAATGAGCAGTTCTTC.

The chain combines TRBV6-2 or TRBV6-3 with TRBJ2-1, with 8 bases lining up with TRBD2. V lost 3 bases to trimming and J lost 6 bases; unmatched junction nucleotides: 10. Germline loops: CDR1 MNHEY, CDR2 SVGEGT. The CDR3 is 16 residues long. CDR3 coding DNA: TGTGCCAGCAGTTATACCTCCGCGGGGGGAAGCAATGAGCAGTTCTTC. Amino acid sequence: CASSYTSAGGSNEQFF.

The V and J genes are TRBV4-3 and TRBJ2-3, with D maybe TRBD2 (6 bases). Trimming took off 2 bases at V and 2 bases at J, with 17 bases between the two ends. CDR1 is LGHNA, CDR2 YSLEER, per germline. This CDR3 comprises 17 residues. For the CDR3, the DNA is TGCGCCAGCAGCCAAACTCCCGCGGGGCCCAACACAGATACGCAGTATTTT. It translates to CASSQTPAGPNTDTQYF.

This rearrangement joins TRBV5-6 to TRBJ2-1; 7 bases agree with TRBD2. CDR3 length equals 18 residues. Per germline, CDR1 SGHDT and CDR2 YYEEEE. Losses at the gene ends were 1 base for V and 2 bases for J; bases not matched to a gene: 12. CDR3 nucleotides: TGTGCCAGCAGCTTGAGGCGGGGGAGAGGTTGGCCCTACAATGAGCAGTTCTTC. Residues: CASSLRRGRGWPYNEQFF.

The V gene is TRBV5-6, the J gene TRBJ2-3, with D maybe TRBD1 (7 bases). Germline CDR1 SGHDT, CDR2 YYEEEE. The CDR3 is 13 amino acids. V shed 4 bases and J shed 6 bases, with 12 bases lying between them. CDR3 region: CASSLPGGDTQYF. DNA for the CDR3: TGTGCCAGCAGCCTACCAGGGGGGGATACGCAGTATTTT.

This chain uses TRBV5-1 with TRBJ1-2, with TRBD1 matching over 8 bases. Germline V gene data show CDR1 as SGHRS and CDR2 as YFSETQ. Trimming removed 4 bases from V and 0 bases from J; junction bases left unmatched: 5. This CDR3 has 15 residues. CDR3 nucleotides: TGCGCCAGCAGCCCGGTGACAGGGGCTAACTATGGCTACACCTTC. As protein: CASSPVTGANYGYTF.

V is TRBV3-1 (or the pseudogene TRBV3-2) and J is TRBJ2-3; TRBD1 agrees at 7 bases. The CDR3 contains 17 residues. CDR1 is LGHDT and CDR2 is YNNKEL in the germline V gene (reference sequence). Trimming took 3 bases from V and 1 from J; bases not matched to a gene: 10. The CDR3 nucleotides read TGTGCCAGCAGCCAGCCTACAGGGGTTGGGGGCACAGATACGCAGTATTTT. Amino acid sequence: CASSQPTGVGGTDTQYF.

This chain uses TRBV19 with TRBJ2-3; D might be TRBD1 (5 bases). There are 16 residues in the CDR3. From germline, CDR1 is LNHDA and CDR2 SQIVND (reference sequence). V was pared by 2 bases and J by 4 bases, with 16 bases between. Written as DNA, the CDR3 is TGTGCCAGTAGTATACAAAGGGGCGCCTGGCCAGATACGCAGTATTTT. It yields the protein CASSIQRGAWPDTQYF.

The chain is built from TRBV9 and TRBJ2-7, with TRBD2 matching over 8 bases. From germline, CDR1 is SGDLS and CDR2 YYNGEE. The junction had 18 bases not matched to a gene; V was cut back by 4 bases and J by 3 bases. The CDR3 is 18 residues long. The CDR3 loop is CASSPPAGSGASYYEQYF. The CDR3 nucleotides read TGTGCCAGCAGCCCTCCCGCAGGTAGCGGGGCTAGTTACTACGAGCAGTACTTC.

The CDR3 nucleotides read TGTGCCAGCAGCCCCAGGGAGGGGGGGGGCCTAGATACGCAGTATTTT. It translates to CASSPREGGGLDTQYF. This sequence joins TRBV9 and TRBJ2-3, with D possibly being TRBD2 (7 bases). The CDR3 loop spans 16 amino acids. In germline, CDR1 is SGDLS, CDR2 YYNGEE. V dropped 4 bases and J dropped 5 bases, with 20 bases sitting between them.

The chain combines TRBV28 with TRBJ1-5; 9 nucleotides line up with TRBD1. Germline lookup yields CDR1 MDHEN and CDR2 SYDVKM. The CDR3 contains 19 residues. V dropped 2 bases and J dropped 0; count of bases not matched to a gene: 11. The CDR3 DNA sequence: TGTGCCAGCAGTTTAATTCAGGGGACAGGGACTTTTAGCAATCAGCCCCAGCATTTT. It encodes CASSLIQGTGTFSNQPQHF.

J is TRBJ2-7 and V is TRBV6-5; 9 bases match TRBD2. Per the germline V gene, CDR1 is MNHEY and CDR2 is SVGAGI. Trimming at V came to 10 bases and at J to 6 bases, leaving 7 bases not matched to a gene. CDR3 size: 12 residues. The chain's CDR3 is CATRAGGGEQYV. CDR3 in DNA: TGTGCCACTCGAGCGGGAGGTGGCGAGCAGTACGTC.

The chain links TRBV6-5 to TRBJ2-2; the D is unclear. The V end was cut by 6 bases, the J end by 5 bases, with 13 bases between. The CDR3 length is 14 residues. Germline CDR1 is MNHEY and CDR2 is SVGAGI. Here the CDR3 DNA reads TGTGCCAGCAGGAAGCCAACTCATACCGGGGAGCTGTTTTTT. Amino acid sequence: CASRKPTHTGELFF.

CDR3 DNA: TGTGCCAGCAGCCCTCGACAGGCCCTGAACACTGAAGCTTTCTTT. It specifies CASSPRQALNTEAFF. The rearrangement links TRBV7-9 to TRBJ1-1; D is perhaps TRBD1 (6 bases). V was shortened by 5 bases and J by 0 bases, with 13 bases between the two germline ends. CDR3 length: 15 amino acids. Looked up from germline, CDR1 is SEHNR and CDR2 is FQNEAQ (reference sequence).

This chain connects TRBV5-5 to TRBJ1-2; 8 bases are a match to TRBD1. The CDR3 is 18 residues long. Germline CDR1 and CDR2: SGHKS and YYEKEE (reference sequence). The V gene end was trimmed by 0 bases and the J gene end by 2 bases; junction bases not matched to a gene: 12. CDR3 loop: CASSLGPRTGNLNYGYTF. The CDR3 DNA is TGTGCCAGCAGCTTGGGCCCCCGGACAGGGAACCTCAACTATGGCTACACCTTC.

The gene calls are TRBV10-3 and TRBJ2-3, with D perhaps matching TRBD2 (5 bases). Trimming stripped 7 bases from V and 0 bases from J, with 11 bases between. CDR3 length equals 14 residues. The germline V gene has CDR1 ENHRY and CDR2 SYGVKD. The CDR3 nucleotides are TGTGCCATCACCCGGGGAACTAGCACAGATACGCAGTATTTT. It is translated as CAITRGTSTDTQYF.

The rearrangement links TRBV5-8 to TRBJ1-3; no clear D gene. Trimming took 0 bases from V and 0 from J, leaving 4 bases between them. CDR1 is SGHTS and CDR2 is YDEGEE in the germline V gene. The CDR3 runs to 14 residues. CDR3 DNA: TGTGCCAGCAGCTTGGTTAGCTCTGGAAACACCATATATTTT. Protein: CASSLVSSGNTIYF.

This sequence joins TRBV19 and TRBJ1-6, with D tentatively TRBD1 (6 bases). The germline V and J ends were trimmed by 4 bases and 7 bases, with 14 bases remaining between them. The germline V gene has CDR1 LNHDA and CDR2 SQIVND (reference sequence). The CDR3 is 15 residues long. CDR3 region: CASSSTGSLNSPLHF. In DNA, the CDR3 is TGTGCCAGTAGTAGTACAGGGAGTCTGAATTCACCCCTCCACTTT.

Concerning this clone: One junction end does not reproduce the germline sequence, and a read error may be involved. The sample holds other DNA sequences that translate to the same CDR3. V and J are TRBV24-1 and TRBJ1-1, with TRBD1 as a possible D gene (6 bases). The CDR3 consists of 13 residues. Germline assignment: CDR1 KGHDR and CDR2 SFDVKD. This chain's CDR3 is CATRTGTNTEAFF. The CDR3 DNA follows: TGTGCCACCAGGACAGGCACGAACACTGAAGCTTTTTTT.

This clone has just a few counts. The chain carries TRBV3-1 (or the pseudogene TRBV3-2) and TRBJ1-2; tentatively, D is TRBD1 (5 bases). Germline V gene data show CDR1 as LGHDT and CDR2 as YNNKEL (reference sequence). CDR3 length: 16 residues. The V end lost 1 base, the J end lost 5 bases, and 17 bases lay between the germline ends. This CDR3 is CASSQARRGIRYGYTF. DNA for the CDR3: TGTGCCAGCAGCCAAGCCCGAAGGGGCATAAGATATGGCTACACCTTC.

The rearrangement joins TRBV4-1 to TRBJ1-5, with no clear D. V dropped 0 bases and J dropped 10 bases, with 16 bases sitting between them. Germline V lookup: CDR1 MGHRA, CDR2 YSYEKL. The CDR3 extends over 15 amino acids. The CDR3 loop is CASSQEATFIFPQHF. CDR3 nucleotide sequence: TGCGCCAGCAGCCAAGAAGCTACGTTCATATTTCCCCAGCATTTT.

This chain connects TRBV9 to TRBJ1-1; no reliable D call. CDR3 length equals 15 residues. Trimming pared 0 bases from V and 5 bases from J, leaving 14 bases between. Germline values: CDR1 SGDLS, CDR2 YYNGEE. DNA of the CDR3: TGTGCCAGCAGCGTAGGTCCGGGAAAGGAAACTGAAGCTTTCTTT. Protein: CASSVGPGKETEAFF.

The chain uses TRBV7-8 and TRBJ2-1; 8 bases match TRBD2. The germline V gene has CDR1 SGHVS and CDR2 FQNEAQ. The CDR3 is 12 amino acids. J lost 10 bases, V lost 5 bases, and 4 bases had no gene match. Written as DNA, the CDR3 is TGTGCCAGCAGCCCCGGGACTAGAGAGCAGTTCTTC. This codes for CASSPGTREQFF.